This T cell receptor beta chain derives from a study of shared clonotypes between healthy human individuals. Study as a whole: CD4 naive and CD4 memory each took three plates per donor, while CD8 naive took two and CD8 memory one.

Replicate sorted-subset PCRs were loaded with around 220 ng DNA, 30,000 to 35,000 T cell genomes. Generated by immunoSEQ multiplex PCR, the TCRdb table keeps only in-frame clones and is missing some. The sample lists millions of clones, 85% to 95% seen once, with 0.13% in the top ten. This clone was seen a single time. The CDR3 is 15 residues long. The J segment lost 1 base and the V segment lost 5 bases, leaving 7 bases of the junction unmatched. Per the germline V gene, CDR1 is MNHNS and CDR2 is SASEGT. The sequence was obtained from a man between 18 and 29 years old in good health. The sample was naive CD4+ T cells sorted from blood. Subset indicated: CD45RA+ positively selected. The V gene is TRBV6-1, the J gene TRBJ1-2, with 7 positions matching TRBD1. DNA for the CDR3: TGTGCCAGCAGTCAAGGGCACAGGGGTAACTATGGCTACACCTTC. It encodes CASSQGHRGNYGYTF.